These 10 T cell receptor beta chains were all obtained from the same sample, sequenced in a study of T cells in tuberculosis (dated by TCRdb to 2016 to 2019). The method was the immunoSEQ multiplex PCR assay. TCRdb mirrors the immuneACCESS table, restricted to in-frame sequences. Some clones are absent from its copies; in checked studies, under half trace to an unresolved V gene, and the reason for the others is unknown. This sample holds 25,000 to 30,000 clones; approximately 95% were observed only once. The ten largest clones take up around 4.9% of the sample. Source material: PBMCs. These receptors were collected from a donor between 10 and 35 years old with latent tuberculosis or without tuberculosis infection.

This chain joins TRBV4-2 and TRBJ2-7; TRBD1 matches at 7 bases. The CDR3 is made up of 16 amino acids. J lost 0 bases, V lost 0 bases, and 5 bases had no gene match. Per germline, CDR1 LGHNA and CDR2 YNFKEQ. DNA for the CDR3: TGTGCCAGCAGCCAAGATCACGGGGACAGCTCCTACGAGCAGTACTTC. It specifies CASSQDHGDSSYEQYF.

The rearrangement uses TRBV9 and TRBJ2-3; 8 nucleotides match TRBD2. The V and J ends lost 0 bases and 6 bases, in that order; junction bases with no gene match: 9. Germline V lookup: CDR1 SGDLS, CDR2 YYNGEE. This CDR3 is built from 16 residues. This CDR3 reads CASSVANGRAADTQYF. CDR3 DNA: TGTGCCAGCAGCGTAGCGAACGGGAGGGCCGCGGATACGCAGTATTTT.

The gene calls are TRBV2 and TRBJ2-3; tentatively, D is TRBD1 (5 bases). The CDR3 contains 14 residues. Germline assignment: CDR1 SNHLY and CDR2 FYNNEI. V dropped 1 base and J dropped 8 bases, with 13 bases sitting between them. The CDR3 protein is CASSEVGAQGTQYF. CDR3 bases: TGTGCCAGCAGTGAAGTAGGAGCTCAGGGTACGCAGTATTTT. The full variable domain, in which reference TRBV2 and TRBJ2-3 provide the parts outside the CDR3, is EPEVTQTPSHQVTQMGQEVILRCVPISNHLYFYWYRQILGQKVEFLVSFYNNEISEKSEIFDDQFSVERPDGSNFTLKIRSTKLEDSAMYFCASSEVGAQGTQYFGPGTRLTVL.

The chain couples TRBV6-5 to TRBJ2-5, with TRBD1 identical over 8 bases. CDR3 length equals 14 residues. Trimming cost V 6 bases and J 5 bases; bases outside gene matches: 8. Germline values: CDR1 MNHEY, CDR2 SVGAGI. CDR3 in amino acids: CASSSGGARETQYF. Written as DNA, the CDR3 is TGTGCCAGCAGCTCAGGGGGCGCGCGGGAGACCCAGTACTTC.

J is TRBJ2-2 and V is TRBV25-1, with 16 bases aligning to TRBD2. The CDR3 is 18 residues long. The germline gives CDR1 MGHDK, CDR2 SYGVNS. V dropped 3 bases and J dropped 5; count of bases not matched to a gene: 6. The CDR3 DNA reads TGTGCCAGCAGTGAGGGACTAGCGGGGGGGCCGGGGACCGGGGAGCTGTTTTTT. Protein sequence: CASSEGLAGGPGTGELFF.

CDR3 amino acids: CASTKYPTHTGIHTGQSNQPQHF. CDR3 sequence (DNA): TGTGCCAGCACCAAGTATCCCACACACACCGGGATACACACCGGACAGTCCAATCAGCCCCAGCATTTT. The rearrangement joins TRBV6-9 to TRBJ1-5; perhaps TRBD1 as D (6 bases). This CDR3 has 23 residues. CDR1 is MNHGY and CDR2 is SVAAGI in the germline V gene. Trimming shortened V by 7 bases and J by 3 bases, and 40 bases separated the two germline ends.

In this sample, this clone turned up once. This chain links TRBV18 with TRBJ2-2; a possible D gene is TRBD2 (5 bases). Trimming removed 3 bases from V and 3 bases from J, with 14 bases in between. Germline-derived CDR1 and CDR2 are KGHSH and LQKENI. This CDR3 has 16 residues. The CDR3 reads CASSPFRAEYTGELFF. The CDR3 DNA reads as TGTGCCAGCTCACCGTTTCGAGCGGAGTACACCGGGGAGCTGTTTTTT. The whole variable domain, filled in from reference TRBV18 and TRBJ2-2, reads NAGVMQNPRHLVRRRGQEARLRCSPMKGHSHVYWYRQLPEEGLKFMVYLQKENIIDESGMPKERFSAEFPKEGPSILRIQQVVRGDSAAYFCASSPFRAEYTGELFFGEGSRLTVL.

This chain's CDR3 is CASRASGGYTGELFF. DNA for the CDR3: TGTGCCAGCAGGGCTAGCGGGGGGTACACCGGGGAGCTGTTTTTT. The gene calls are TRBV2 and TRBJ2-2, with 11 bases lining up with TRBD2. V gave up 6 bases and J gave up 3 bases; unmatched junction bases: 3. The CDR3 runs to 15 residues. Germline V gene lookup returns CDR1 SNHLY and CDR2 FYNNEI.

The rearrangement uses TRBV18 and TRBJ1-3; D not resolved. Germline values: CDR1 KGHSH, CDR2 LQKENI. Deletions cut 0 bases from V and 2 bases from J, with 11 bases between. The CDR3 consists of 16 residues. The CDR3 region is CASSPPNTQTGNTIYF. The CDR3 DNA sequence: TGTGCCAGCTCACCACCGAACACCCAAACTGGAAACACCATATATTTT.

Only one count was recorded for this clone. This rearrangement joins TRBV4-2 to TRBJ1-3; 8 bases agree with TRBD1. The V gene end was trimmed by 0 bases and the J gene end by 2 bases; junction bases not matched to a gene: 0. The CDR3 contains 15 residues. The V gene's germline CDR1 is LGHNA and CDR2 YNFKEQ. The CDR3 spells CASSQDRGPGNTIYF. The CDR3 DNA sequence: TGTGCCAGCAGCCAAGACAGGGGGCCTGGAAACACCATATATTTT.